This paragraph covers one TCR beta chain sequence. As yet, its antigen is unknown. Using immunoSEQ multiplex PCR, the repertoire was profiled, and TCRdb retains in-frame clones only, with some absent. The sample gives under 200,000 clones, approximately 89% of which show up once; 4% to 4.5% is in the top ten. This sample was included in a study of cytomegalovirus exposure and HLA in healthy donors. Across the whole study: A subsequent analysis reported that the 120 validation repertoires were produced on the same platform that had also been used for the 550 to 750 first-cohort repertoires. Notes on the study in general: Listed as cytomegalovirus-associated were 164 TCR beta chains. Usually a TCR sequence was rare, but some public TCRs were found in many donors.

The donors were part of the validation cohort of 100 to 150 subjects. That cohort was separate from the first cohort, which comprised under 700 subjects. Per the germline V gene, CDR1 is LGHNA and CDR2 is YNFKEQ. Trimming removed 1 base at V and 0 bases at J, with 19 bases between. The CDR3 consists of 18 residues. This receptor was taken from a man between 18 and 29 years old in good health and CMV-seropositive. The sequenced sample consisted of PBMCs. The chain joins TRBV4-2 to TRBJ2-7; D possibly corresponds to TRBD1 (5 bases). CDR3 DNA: TGTGCCAGCAGCCAAGGGGGCGTTGGGTCGGGCAGCTCCTACGAGCAGTACTTC. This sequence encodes CASSQGGVGSGSSYEQYF.